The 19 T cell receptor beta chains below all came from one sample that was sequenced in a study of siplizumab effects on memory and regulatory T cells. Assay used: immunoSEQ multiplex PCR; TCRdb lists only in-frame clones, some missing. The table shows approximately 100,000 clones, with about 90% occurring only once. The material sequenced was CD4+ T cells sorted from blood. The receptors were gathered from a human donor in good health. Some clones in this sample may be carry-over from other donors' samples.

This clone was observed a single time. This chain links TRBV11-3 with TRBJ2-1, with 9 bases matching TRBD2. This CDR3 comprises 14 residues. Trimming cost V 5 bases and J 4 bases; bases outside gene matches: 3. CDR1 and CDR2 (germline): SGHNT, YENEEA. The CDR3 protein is CASSPGLAYNEQFF. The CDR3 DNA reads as TGTGCCAGCAGCCCGGGACTAGCATACAATGAGCAGTTCTTC.

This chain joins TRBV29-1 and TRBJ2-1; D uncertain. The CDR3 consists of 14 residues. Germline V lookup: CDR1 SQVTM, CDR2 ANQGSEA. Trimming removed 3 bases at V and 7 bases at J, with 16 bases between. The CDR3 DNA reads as TGCAGCGTTGAGCCTAGAGTGTCCTGGAATGAGCAGTTCTTC. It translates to CSVEPRVSWNEQFF.

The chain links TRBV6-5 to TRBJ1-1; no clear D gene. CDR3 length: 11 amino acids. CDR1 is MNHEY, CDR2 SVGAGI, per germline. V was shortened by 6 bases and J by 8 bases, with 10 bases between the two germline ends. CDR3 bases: TGTGCCAGCAGAATGGCGACAGAAGCTTTCTTT. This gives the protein CASRMATEAFF.

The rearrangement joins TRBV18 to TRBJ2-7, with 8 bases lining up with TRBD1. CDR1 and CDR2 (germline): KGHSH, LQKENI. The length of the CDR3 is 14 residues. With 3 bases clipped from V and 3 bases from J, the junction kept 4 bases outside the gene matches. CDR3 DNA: TGTGCCAGCTCACCCGGACAGGGCCTCTACGAGCAGTACTTC. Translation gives CASSPGQGLYEQYF. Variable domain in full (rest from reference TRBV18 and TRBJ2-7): NAGVMQNPRHLVRRRGQEARLRCSPMKGHSHVYWYRQLPEEGLKFMVYLQKENIIDESGMPKERFSAEFPKEGPSILRIQQVVRGDSAAYFCASSPGQGLYEQYFGPGTRLTVT.

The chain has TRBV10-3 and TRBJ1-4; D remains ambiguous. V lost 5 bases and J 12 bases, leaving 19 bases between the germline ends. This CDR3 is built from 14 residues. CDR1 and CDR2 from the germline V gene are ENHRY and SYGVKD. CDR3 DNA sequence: TGTGCCATCAGTACTCAGGACCCGACGGAGGAACTGTTTTTT. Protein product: CAISTQDPTEELFF.

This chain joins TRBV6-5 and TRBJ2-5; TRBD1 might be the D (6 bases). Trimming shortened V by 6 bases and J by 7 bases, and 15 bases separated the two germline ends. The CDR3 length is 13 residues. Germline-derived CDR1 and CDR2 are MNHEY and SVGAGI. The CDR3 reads CASRYQGLGTQYF. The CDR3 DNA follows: TGTGCCAGCAGATATCAGGGGTTGGGGACCCAGTACTTC.

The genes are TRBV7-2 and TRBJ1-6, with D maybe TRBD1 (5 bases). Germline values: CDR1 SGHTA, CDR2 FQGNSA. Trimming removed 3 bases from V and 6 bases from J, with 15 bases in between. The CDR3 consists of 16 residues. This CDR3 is CASSFNAGPTNSPLHF. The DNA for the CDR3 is TGTGCCAGCAGCTTTAATGCGGGACCGACTAATTCACCCCTCCACTTT.

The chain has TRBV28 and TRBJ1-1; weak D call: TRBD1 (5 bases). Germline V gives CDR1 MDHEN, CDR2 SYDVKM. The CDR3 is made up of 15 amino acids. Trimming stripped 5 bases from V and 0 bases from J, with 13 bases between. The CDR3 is CASSLPDRLNTEAFF. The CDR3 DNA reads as TGTGCCAGCAGTCTCCCCGACAGATTGAACACTGAAGCTTTCTTT.

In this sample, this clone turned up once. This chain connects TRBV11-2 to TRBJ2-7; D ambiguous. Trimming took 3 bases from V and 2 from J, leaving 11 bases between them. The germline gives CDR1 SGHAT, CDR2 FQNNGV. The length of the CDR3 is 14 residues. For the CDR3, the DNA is TGTGCCAGCAGCTTCGCGATCAGTCCCTACGAGCAGTACTTC. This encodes CASSFAISPYEQYF.

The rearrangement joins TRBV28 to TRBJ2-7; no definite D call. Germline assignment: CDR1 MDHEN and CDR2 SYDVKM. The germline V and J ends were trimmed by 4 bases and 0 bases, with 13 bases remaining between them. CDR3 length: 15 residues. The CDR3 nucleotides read TGTGCCAGCAGTTCCAATAAAGGCAGCTCCTACGAGCAGTACTTC. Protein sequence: CASSSNKGSSYEQYF.

CDR3 DNA: TGTGCCAGTAGTAGGCCGGCTGAAGCTTTCTTT. Encoded protein: CASSRPAEAFF. The chain has TRBV19 and TRBJ1-1, with unresolved D. The V end lost 4 bases, the J end lost 6 bases, and 6 bases lay between the germline ends. The CDR3 is made up of 11 amino acids. The germline gives CDR1 LNHDA, CDR2 SQIVND (reference sequence).

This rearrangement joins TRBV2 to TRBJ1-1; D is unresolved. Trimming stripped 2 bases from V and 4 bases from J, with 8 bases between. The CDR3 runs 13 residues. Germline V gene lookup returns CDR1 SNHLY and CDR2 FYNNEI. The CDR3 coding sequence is TGTGCCAGCAGTGAACCCTGGGTCACTGAAGCTTTCTTT. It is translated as CASSEPWVTEAFF.

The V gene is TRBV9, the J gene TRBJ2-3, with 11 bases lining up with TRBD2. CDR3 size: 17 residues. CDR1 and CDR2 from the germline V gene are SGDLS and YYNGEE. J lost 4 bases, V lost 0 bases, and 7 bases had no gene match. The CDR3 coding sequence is TGTGCCAGCAGCGTAGTAGCGGGAGGGACGATCGCAGATACGCAGTATTTT. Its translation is CASSVVAGGTIADTQYF.

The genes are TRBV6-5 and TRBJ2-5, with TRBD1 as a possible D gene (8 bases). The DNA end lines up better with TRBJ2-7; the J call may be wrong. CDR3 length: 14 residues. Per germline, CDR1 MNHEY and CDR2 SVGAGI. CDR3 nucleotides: TGTGCCAGTTCGAGGACAGGGAGGGCCTACGAGCAGTACTTC. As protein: CASSRTGRAYEQYF.

The CDR3 loop reads CASSFGRGDEQYF. The CDR3 nucleotides are TGTGCCAGCAGCTTTGGCAGGGGCGACGAGCAGTACTTC. V and J are TRBV5-6 and TRBJ2-7, with D tentatively TRBD1 (6 bases). The CDR3 totals 13 residues. Germline assignment: CDR1 SGHDT and CDR2 YYEEEE. Between the trimmed V and J ends, which lost 2 bases and 5 bases, there was a span of 11 bases.

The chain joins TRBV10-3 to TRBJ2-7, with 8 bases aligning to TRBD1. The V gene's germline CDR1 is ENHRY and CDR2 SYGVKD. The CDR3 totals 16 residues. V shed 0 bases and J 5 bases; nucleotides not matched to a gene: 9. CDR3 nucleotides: TGTGCCATCAGTGAGTCTGGACAGGGTCGAGTTAACGAGCAGTACTTC. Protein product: CAISESGQGRVNEQYF.

CDR3 sequence (DNA): TGTGCCACCAGCAGAGATATCCGGGAGAAAGCGGGGGAGCAGTACTTC. Protein sequence: CATSRDIREKAGEQYF. This chain links TRBV15 with TRBJ2-7; TRBD2 matches 7 bases. With 0 bases clipped from V and 7 bases from J, the junction kept 12 bases outside the gene matches. Germline V CDR1 and CDR2: LNHNV, YYDKDF (reference sequence). This CDR3 spans 16 amino acids.

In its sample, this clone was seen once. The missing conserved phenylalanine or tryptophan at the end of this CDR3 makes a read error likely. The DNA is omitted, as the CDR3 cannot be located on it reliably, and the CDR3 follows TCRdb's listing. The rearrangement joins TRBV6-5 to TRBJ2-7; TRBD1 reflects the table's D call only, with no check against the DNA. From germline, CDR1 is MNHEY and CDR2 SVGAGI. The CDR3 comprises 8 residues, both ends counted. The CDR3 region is CASQNRVL.

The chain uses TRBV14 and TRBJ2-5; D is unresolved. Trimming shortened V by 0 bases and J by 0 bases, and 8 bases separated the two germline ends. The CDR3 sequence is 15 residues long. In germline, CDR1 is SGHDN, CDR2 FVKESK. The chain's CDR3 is CASSQDSDHQETQYF. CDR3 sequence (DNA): TGTGCCAGCAGCCAAGACTCTGACCACCAAGAGACCCAGTACTTC.